The clone carrying this TCR beta chain is a singleton in its sample. Its antigen remains unknown. Additional DNA sequences in this sample encode the identical CDR3. The data belong to a study of shared clonotypes between healthy human individuals. Deep was the level used in running the assay. The protocol was immunoSEQ multiplex PCR, while the TCRdb copy is restricted to in-frame clones and leaves out a portion. This table holds 1,500,000 or so clones, over 95% found once. Study-wide results and caveats: Naive subsets generally had larger estimated richness than memory subsets.

The sequencing input was naive CD4+ T cells sorted from blood. Sample subset: CD45RA+ positively selected. The TCR comes from a man aged 25-45 years in good health.

CDR3 residues: CASSPGLAGAYEQYF. The CDR3 DNA reads TGTGCCAGCTCACCAGGACTAGCGGGAGCCTACGAGCAGTACTTC. This chain links TRBV18 with TRBJ2-7, with TRBD2 identical over 13 bases. This CDR3 is built from 15 residues. CDR1 is KGHSH and CDR2 is LQKENI in the germline V gene. V was clipped by 2 bases and J by 2 bases; unmatched bases: 0. Full variable domain (rest looked up from reference TRBV18 and TRBJ2-7): NAGVMQNPRHLVRRRGQEARLRCSPMKGHSHVYWYRQLPEEGLKFMVYLQKENIIDESGMPKERFSAEFPKEGPSILRIQQVVRGDSAAYFCASSPGLAGAYEQYFGPGTRLTVT.